This TCR beta chain comes out of a study of T-cell reconstitution after alpha-beta-depleted transplantation in children. J was trimmed by 5 bases and V by 6 bases; bases with no gene match: 6. The length of the CDR3 is 15 residues. Germline V gene data show CDR1 as MDHEN and CDR2 as SYDVKM. A library of TCRbeta sequences, prepared with unique molecular identifiers, was generated. Each CDR3 protein gets one entry after TCRdb re-called the PCR reads with MiXCR. The table has approximately 590,000 distinct CDR3 sequences, 10% to 13% seen once. The J gene is TRBJ2-2, the V gene TRBV28; the match to TRBD1 covers 10 bases. This clonotype was sampled from a human donor who donated a stem cell graft to a child with acute myeloid leukemia. Source: PBMCs from the stem cell graft donor, taken from the stem cell graft. CDR3 protein: CASSTGTGDTGELFF. The CDR3 nucleotides read TGTGCCAGCAGCACCGGGACAGGGGATACCGGGGAGCTGTTTTTT. The full variable domain, with the rest looked up from reference TRBV28 and TRBJ2-2, is DVKVTQSSRYLVKRTGEKVFLECVQDMDHENMFWYRQDPGLGLRLIYFSYDVKMKEKGDIPEGYSVSREKKERFSLILESASTNQTSMYLCASSTGTGDTGELFFGEGSRLTVL.